The 21 T cell receptor beta chains in this list originate from one sample, sequenced in a study of blood T cell repertoires in COVID-19. The protocol was immunoSEQ multiplex PCR, while the TCRdb copy is restricted to in-frame clones and leaves out a portion. Of around 470,000 clones detected, 90% appear once; the ten largest clones hold around 0.6%. Sequences were obtained from PBMCs or T cells enriched from blood (not recorded which). These receptors were collected from a man aged 18 to 30 who had recovered from COVID-19.

This chain uses TRBV25-1 with TRBJ1-4, with D possibly being TRBD1 (6 bases). V lost 1 base and J lost 7, with 13 bases in between. The CDR3 sequence is 15 residues long. Germline values: CDR1 MGHDK, CDR2 SYGVNS. The CDR3 sequence: CASSESRGAGEKLFF. The CDR3 DNA reads TGTGCCAGCAGTGAATCGCGGGGGGCGGGTGAAAAACTGTTTTTT. The complete variable domain, with remaining parts taken from reference TRBV25-1 and TRBJ1-4, reads EADIYQTPRYLVIGTGKKITLECSQTMGHDKMYWYQQDPGMELHLIHYSYGVNSTEKGDLSSESTVSRIRTEHFPLTLESARPSHTSQYLCASSESRGAGEKLFFGSGTQLSVL.

V gene TRBV12-5 combines with J gene TRBJ2-7; 8 bases fit TRBD1. Germline CDR1 is LGHNT and CDR2 is FRNRAP. V lost 9 bases, J lost 5 bases, and 12 bases stayed unmatched. There are 14 residues in the CDR3. Here the CDR3 DNA reads TGTGCTAGAGACCCACTGGGACAGGTCGACGAGCAGTACTTC. Protein sequence: CARDPLGQVDEQYF. Based on the CDR3 plus reference TRBV12-5 and TRBJ2-7, the full variable domain is DARVTQTPRHKVTEMGQEVTMRCQPILGHNTVFWYRQTMMQGLELLAYFRNRAPLDDSGMPKDRFSAEMPDATLATLKIQPSEPRDSAVYFCARDPLGQVDEQYFGPGTRLTVT.

Of note for this clone: Other DNA sequences of this sample code for an identical CDR3. V is TRBV5-1 and J is TRBJ2-7; 9 bases align to TRBD1. The J segment lost 4 bases and the V segment lost 3 bases, leaving 5 bases of the junction unmatched. This CDR3 has 14 residues. CDR1 is SGHRS, CDR2 YFSETQ, per germline. CDR3 nucleotide sequence: TGCGCCAGCAGCTCCACAGGGGGCTCATACGAGCAGTACTTC. Translation: CASSSTGGSYEQYF.

The V and J genes are TRBV6-5 and TRBJ1-6; D possibly corresponds to TRBD1 (5 bases). Germline-derived CDR1 and CDR2 are MNHEY and SVGAGI. Between the trimmed V and J ends, which lost 10 bases and 0 bases, there was a span of 10 bases. CDR3 size: 14 residues. The CDR3 bases are TGTGCCACCCGACAGAGCTCCTATAATTCACCCCTCCACTTT. Translation gives CATRQSSYNSPLHF.

Worth noting for this clone: At the DNA level, this CDR3 is encoded by other sequences in the same sample as well. V usage is TRBV11-2 and J usage is TRBJ1-4; D gene unclear. The ends were cut back, 4 bases at V and 0 bases at J, with 6 bases in the middle. The CDR3 contains 14 residues. Germline V CDR1 and CDR2: SGHAT, FQNNGV. CDR3 protein: CASSSGPTNEKLFF. The DNA for the CDR3 is TGTGCCAGCAGCTCGGGTCCAACTAATGAAAAACTGTTTTTT.

The rearrangement uses TRBV10-3 and TRBJ2-2; the match to TRBD2 covers 9 bases. V dropped 10 bases and J dropped 6; count of bases not matched to a gene: 3. The V gene's germline CDR1 is ENHRY and CDR2 SYGVKD. The CDR3 runs 12 residues. Here the CDR3 reads CATSSGAGELFF. The DNA for the CDR3 is TGTGCCACCTCTAGCGGGGCCGGGGAGCTGTTTTTT.

The chain employs TRBV24-1 and TRBJ2-7, with 7 bases aligning to TRBD1. With 7 bases clipped from V and 0 bases from J, the junction kept 2 bases outside the gene matches. The V gene's germline CDR1 is KGHDR and CDR2 SFDVKD. This CDR3 comprises 13 residues. The CDR3 coding sequence is TGTGCCACCAGGGACAGGTTCTCCTACGAGCAGTACTTC. It yields the protein CATRDRFSYEQYF.

In its sample, this clone was seen once. V is TRBV19 and J is TRBJ2-3; 11 bases align to TRBD2. The V and J ends lost 6 bases and 4 bases, in that order; junction bases with no gene match: 12. Germline CDR1 reads LNHDA; CDR2 reads SQIVND (reference sequence). This CDR3 has 17 residues. CDR3 in DNA: TGTGCCAGTAGGCTCACCGCTAGCGGGGGGCCGGCAGATACGCAGTATTTT. Residues: CASRLTASGGPADTQYF.

The count of this clone is one. V is TRBV7-8 and J is TRBJ1-1; D unresolved. This CDR3 region has 11 residues. V was pared by 5 bases and J by 9 bases, with 10 bases between. CDR1 is SGHVS, CDR2 FQNEAQ, per germline. This CDR3 is CASSPGGKAFF. CDR3 nucleotides: TGTGCCAGCAGCCCCGGCGGGAAAGCTTTCTTT.

This chain joins TRBV27 and TRBJ2-3; possibly TRBD2 for D (5 bases). Germline assignment: CDR1 MNHEY and CDR2 SMNVEV (reference sequence). This CDR3 has 14 residues. V lost 6 bases and J 2 bases, leaving 12 bases between the germline ends. This CDR3 reads CASRKLGDTDTQYF. As DNA, the CDR3 is TGTGCCAGCAGGAAACTAGGAGACACAGATACGCAGTATTTT.

The chain links TRBV5-1 to TRBJ2-1; TRBD2 might be the D (7 bases). The germline V gene has CDR1 SGHRS and CDR2 YFSETQ. Trimming left V 0 bases short and J 4 bases short, with 11 bases between. CDR3 length equals 15 residues. As DNA, the CDR3 is TGCGCCAGCAGCTTGGTCGGGGGGCTTTACAATGAGCAGTTCTTC. This translates into CASSLVGGLYNEQFF.

This sequence joins TRBV11-3 and TRBJ2-1; 10 positions match TRBD1. The germline V gene has CDR1 SGHNT and CDR2 YENEEA. Germline trimming cut 5 bases from V and 1 base from J; bases unmatched to any gene: 8. This CDR3 is 17 amino acids long. CDR3 DNA sequence: TGTGCCAGCAGCCCACGGGACAGGGGAGAGTCCTACAATGAGCAGTTCTTC. Its protein product is CASSPRDRGESYNEQFF.

The rearrangement links TRBV27 to TRBJ2-7; TRBD2 matches 8 bases. The CDR3 sequence is 17 residues long. The V gene end was trimmed by 1 base and the J gene end by 2 bases; junction bases not matched to a gene: 10. Germline values: CDR1 MNHEY, CDR2 SMNVEV (reference sequence). The CDR3 bases are TGTGCCAGCAGTTTATTTTTTGCGGGAGGCCGCACCTACGAGCAGTACTTC. This encodes CASSLFFAGGRTYEQYF.

This rearrangement joins TRBV7-9 to TRBJ1-1, with D possibly being TRBD1 (6 bases). CDR1 SEHNR and CDR2 FQNEAQ come from the germline V gene (reference sequence). The V end was cut by 10 bases, the J end by 7 bases, with 7 bases between. The CDR3 has 9 residues. The CDR3 DNA reads TGTGCCACACAGGGTGAAGCTTTCTTT. Its translation is CATQGEAFF. Combining the CDR3 with reference TRBV7-9 and TRBJ1-1 gives the whole variable domain DTGVSQNPRHKITKRGQNVTFRCDPISEHNRLYWYRQTLGQGPEFLTYFQNEAQLEKSRLLSDRFSAERPKGSFSTLEIQRTEQGDSAMYLCATQGEAFFGQGTRLTVV.

This clone was recorded once. The rearrangement uses TRBV2 and TRBJ2-7; weak D call: TRBD2 (5 bases). Germline V gives CDR1 SNHLY, CDR2 FYNNEI. This CDR3 region has 12 residues. Trimming left V 4 bases short and J 4 bases short, with 8 bases between. CDR3 in amino acids: CASSATGYEQYF. CDR3 sequence (DNA): TGTGCCAGCAGTGCAACGGGGTACGAGCAGTACTTC.

J is TRBJ2-7 and V is TRBV18, with no clear D. Trimming stripped 5 bases from V and 3 bases from J, with 14 bases between. Germline V gene sequence: CDR1 KGHSH, CDR2 LQKENI. CDR3 length: 14 residues. This CDR3 reads CASSSPGHSYEQYF. CDR3 nucleotides: TGTGCCAGCTCATCCCCGGGTCATAGCTACGAGCAGTACTTC.

V is TRBV28 and J is TRBJ2-7; 9 positions match TRBD2. The CDR3 consists of 15 residues. Germline trimming cut 4 bases from V and 0 bases from J; bases unmatched to any gene: 4. Germline V gives CDR1 MDHEN, CDR2 SYDVKM. CDR3 sequence (DNA): TGTGCCAGCAGTTCCCCAGCGGGAGGCTCCTACGAGCAGTACTTC. Amino acid sequence: CASSSPAGGSYEQYF.

The genes are TRBV30 and TRBJ1-1; 8 bases are a match to TRBD1. V was clipped by 0 bases and J by 5 bases; unmatched bases: 2. The germline CDR1 and CDR2 sequences are GTSNPN and SVGIG (reference sequence). The CDR3 contains 13 residues. This CDR3 is CAWSVDRGTEAFF. The CDR3 DNA reads as TGTGCCTGGAGTGTAGACAGGGGTACTGAAGCTTTCTTT. Full variable domain (remainder filled in from reference TRBV30 and TRBJ1-1): SQTIHQWPATLVQPVGSPLSLECTVEGTSNPNLYWYRQAAGRGLQLLFYSVGIGQISSEVPQNLSASRPQDRQFILSSKKLLLSDSGFYLCAWSVDRGTEAFFGQGTRLTVV.

The rearrangement uses TRBV10-2 and TRBJ1-5, with D possibly matching TRBD1 (5 bases). The CDR3 loop spans 13 amino acids. V was clipped by 7 bases and J by 2 bases, with 9 bases between them. CDR1 is WSHSY, CDR2 SAAADI, per germline. CDR3 in amino acids: CASNGRGNQPQHF. Written as DNA, the CDR3 is TGCGCCAGCAATGGCAGGGGCAATCAGCCCCAGCATTTT.

The chain is built from TRBV27 and TRBJ1-1; 8 nucleotides align to TRBD1. CDR1 is MNHEY and CDR2 is SMNVEV in the germline V gene (reference sequence). The CDR3 extends over 12 amino acids. With V trimmed by 8 bases and J by 6 bases, 5 bases remained unmatched. CDR3 sequence: CASFGQGSEAFF. The CDR3 nucleotides read TGTGCCAGCTTCGGACAGGGCTCTGAAGCTTTCTTT.

The gene calls are TRBV9 and TRBJ2-1; unclear D gene. CDR1 is SGDLS and CDR2 is YYNGEE in the germline V gene. Trimming removed 0 bases from V and 0 bases from J, with 10 bases in between. The CDR3 sequence is 16 residues long. The CDR3 is CASSVGILSSYNEQFF. The CDR3 DNA reads as TGTGCCAGCAGCGTAGGAATCCTCAGCTCCTACAATGAGCAGTTCTTC. The full variable domain, with the rest looked up from reference TRBV9 and TRBJ2-1, is DSGVTQTPKHLITATGQRVTLRCSPRSGDLSVYWYQQSLDQGLQFLIQYYNGEERAKGNILERFSAQQFPDLHSELNLSSLELGDSALYFCASSVGILSSYNEQFFGPGTRLTVL.